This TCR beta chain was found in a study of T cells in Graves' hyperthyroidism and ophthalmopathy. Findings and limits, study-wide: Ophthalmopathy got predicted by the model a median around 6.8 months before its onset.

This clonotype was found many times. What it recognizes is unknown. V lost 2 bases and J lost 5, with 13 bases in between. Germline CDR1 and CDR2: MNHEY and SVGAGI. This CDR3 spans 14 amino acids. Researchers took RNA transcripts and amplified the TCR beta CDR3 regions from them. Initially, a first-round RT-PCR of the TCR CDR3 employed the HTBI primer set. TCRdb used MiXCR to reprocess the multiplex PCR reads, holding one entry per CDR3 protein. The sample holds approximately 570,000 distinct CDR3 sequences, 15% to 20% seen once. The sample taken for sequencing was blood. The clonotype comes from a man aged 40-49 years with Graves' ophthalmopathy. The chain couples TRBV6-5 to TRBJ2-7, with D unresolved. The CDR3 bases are TGTGCCAGCAGTTACCCGACCGCAGGCCACGAGCAGTACTTC. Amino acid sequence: CASSYPTAGHEQYF.